This entry concerns a single TCR beta chain. The junction does not match germline at one end; this may be a read error. This entry comes from a study of blood T cell repertoires in COVID-19. Study as a whole: Donors in the United States, Italy and Spain gave samples during acute or convalescent COVID-19. Sample material is recorded as cDNA or gDNA derived from T cells, B-cell-depleted T cells, or PBMCs.

The germline V gene encodes CDR1 SGHAT and CDR2 FQNNGV. CDR3 length: 17 amino acids. Original processing notes: How many nucleated cells were present was estimated from reference gene primer amplification. The data were produced by immunoSEQ multiplex PCR, yet TCRdb's version contains in-frame clones alone and is incomplete. The V and J calls and the clone size are those of that table, but D and trimming were determined from the DNA. The table lists 100,000 to 150,000 clones, roughly 90% of them singletons. The rearrangement links TRBV11-2 to TRBJ2-5; the match to TRBD2 covers 14 bases. Input material: peripheral blood. The receptor was isolated from a man aged 50 to 60 with active COVID-19. The CDR3 region is CASRSPFIGTSGSSVNF. The CDR3 bases are TGTGCCAGCAGGTCCCCGTTTATAGGGACTAGCGGGAGCAGCGTAAACTTC.